A single sample is the source of the 28 T cell receptor beta chains below, sequenced in a study of blood T cell repertoires in COVID-19. The data were produced by immunoSEQ multiplex PCR, yet TCRdb's version contains in-frame clones alone and is incomplete. The sample consists of 20,000 to 25,000 clones, roughly 80% of them appearing once. What was sequenced was peripheral blood. Source of these receptors: an elderly woman with acute or convalescent COVID-19.

J is TRBJ2-1 and V is TRBV7-2, with D possibly being TRBD1 (6 bases). Per the germline V gene, CDR1 is SGHTA and CDR2 is FQGNSA. This CDR3 contains 15 residues. The V gene lost 1 base and the J gene lost 3 bases, with 10 bases spanning the gap. CDR3 protein: CASSLVRDNYNEQFF. The CDR3 DNA reads TGTGCCAGCAGCTTAGTCCGGGACAACTACAATGAGCAGTTCTTC.

As regards this clone: A far bigger clonotype differs at one base, so this is likely a read error. The chain recombines TRBV2 with TRBJ1-6; no definite D call. The germline CDR1 and CDR2 sequences are SNHLY and FYNNEI. The CDR3 consists of 14 residues. Here the CDR3 reads CACSGEGDNSPLHF. Here the CDR3 DNA reads TGTGCCTGCAGTGGGGAGGGAGATAATTCACCCCTCCACTTT.

V gene TRBV7-8 combines with J gene TRBJ1-4; the D gene is possibly TRBD1 (6 bases). The CDR3 extends over 16 amino acids. V lost 2 bases to trimming and J lost 8 bases, with 18 bases between them. Per germline, CDR1 SGHVS and CDR2 FQNEAQ. This CDR3 is CASSLTHRDLGEKLFF. The CDR3 DNA follows: TGTGCCAGCAGCTTAACTCACAGGGATTTGGGCGAAAAACTGTTTTTT.

This clone has a single count. The chain recombines TRBV7-2 with TRBJ2-3, with 11 bases that match TRBD2. V shed 2 bases and J 4 bases; nucleotides not matched to a gene: 14. The CDR3 is 19 amino acids. CDR1 is SGHTA and CDR2 is FQGNSA in the germline V gene. The CDR3 sequence is CASSLLLLAGGRGPDTQYF. CDR3 bases: TGTGCCAGCAGCTTATTGCTTCTAGCGGGAGGAAGGGGGCCAGATACGCAGTATTTT.

The rearrangement joins TRBV2 to TRBJ2-7; 8 nucleotides agree with TRBD1. J gave up 2 bases and V 3 bases, and 6 bases lay outside the gene matches. Germline CDR1 is SNHLY and CDR2 is FYNNEI. The CDR3 runs to 15 residues. The DNA of the CDR3 is TGTGCCAGCAGTGATCCGGGACAGGTAGCCTACGAGCAGTACTTC. It encodes CASSDPGQVAYEQYF.

The table lists this clone with a count of one. The CDR3 DNA sequence: TGTGCCAGCAGGAGCTGGGAGGGTGGCCCTAAGGAGCTGTTTTTT. It codes for CASRSWEGGPKELFF. V is TRBV6-5 and J is TRBJ2-2; 7 nucleotides align to TRBD2. Trimming took 6 bases from V and 10 from J; bases not matched to a gene: 14. The CDR3 is made up of 15 amino acids. The germline V gene encodes CDR1 MNHEY and CDR2 SVGAGI.

DNA for the CDR3: TGTGCCAGCAGCTTAGGTACGCGTGAGGAGACCCAGTACTTC. As protein: CASSLGTREETQYF. The chain has TRBV7-9 and TRBJ2-5, with D unresolved. This CDR3 has 14 residues. V lost 1 base, J lost 5 bases, and 11 bases lay in between. Germline assignment: CDR1 SEHNR and CDR2 FQNEAQ (reference sequence).

The chain uses TRBV28 and TRBJ1-6, with 7 bases that match TRBD1. The trim removed 6 bases at V and 15 bases at J, leaving 5 bases unmatched. CDR3 length: 11 residues. Germline V gene lookup returns CDR1 MDHEN and CDR2 SYDVKM. CDR3 amino acids: CASRLQGFLHF. CDR3 sequence (DNA): TGTGCCAGCAGATTACAGGGGTTCCTCCACTTT.

In this sample, this clone turned up a few times. The V gene is TRBV6-5, the J gene TRBJ2-3, with 10 positions matching TRBD2. This CDR3 comprises 15 residues. J lost 4 bases, V lost 5 bases, and 6 bases had no gene match. Per germline, CDR1 MNHEY and CDR2 SVGAGI. CDR3 sequence reads: CASSIAGGGADTQYF. DNA for the CDR3: TGTGCCAGCAGTATAGCGGGAGGAGGAGCAGATACGCAGTATTTT.

This chain links TRBV5-4 with TRBJ1-4; D gene ambiguous. CDR1 and CDR2 from the germline V gene are SGHNT and YYREEE (reference sequence). Trimming left V 1 base short and J 2 bases short, with 9 bases between. This CDR3 is built from 15 residues. The CDR3 coding sequence is TGTGCCAGCAGCTTGTTCTCGGGGACTAATGAAAAACTGTTTTTT. It yields the protein CASSLFSGTNEKLFF.

The J gene is TRBJ2-1, the V gene TRBV19, with D perhaps TRBD2 (6 bases). From germline, CDR1 is LNHDA and CDR2 SQIVND (reference sequence). V was clipped by 5 bases and J by 4 bases, with 15 bases between them. This CDR3 has 15 amino acids. CDR3: CASSPGTPSYNEQFF. CDR3 DNA: TGTGCCAGTAGTCCCGGGACTCCTTCGTACAATGAGCAGTTCTTC.

About this clone: It is likely a read error: a sequence one base away is far more abundant. V usage is TRBV27 and J usage is TRBJ2-7, with 8 bases fitting TRBD2. V dropped 8 bases and J dropped 7; count of bases not matched to a gene: 10. The CDR3 has 13 amino acids. Germline CDR1 MNHEY, CDR2 SMNVEV (reference sequence). The CDR3 loop reads CASCPTVAGEQYF. The DNA of the CDR3 is TGTGCCAGCTGTCCGACGGTAGCGGGGGAGCAGTACTTC.

V usage is TRBV6-5 and J usage is TRBJ2-1, with a weak D call TRBD1 (7 bases). Trimming removed 4 bases at V and 9 bases at J, with 19 bases between. The CDR3 runs 15 residues. The germline CDR1 and CDR2 sequences are MNHEY and SVGAGI. CDR3 amino acids: CASSLRAQGGGEQFF. Written as DNA, the CDR3 is TGTGCCAGCAGTTTACGGGCTCAGGGGGGTGGTGAGCAGTTCTTC.

The chain links TRBV7-9 to TRBJ1-1; 8 bases line up with TRBD1. This CDR3 comprises 13 residues. Trimming cost V 7 bases and J 7 bases; bases outside gene matches: 8. CDR1 is SEHNR, CDR2 FQNEAQ, per germline (reference sequence). Written as DNA, the CDR3 is TGTGCCAGCACCCAGACAGGGGAAGATGAAGCTTTCTTT. It encodes CASTQTGEDEAFF. The entire variable domain, with the rest obtained from reference TRBV7-9 and TRBJ1-1, is as follows: DTGVSQNPRHKITKRGQNVTFRCDPISEHNRLYWYRQTLGQGPEFLTYFQNEAQLEKSRLLSDRFSAERPKGSFSTLEIQRTEQGDSAMYLCASTQTGEDEAFFGQGTRLTVV.

The V and J genes are TRBV5-1 and TRBJ2-3; D is possibly TRBD2 (5 bases). This CDR3 spans 14 amino acids. Germline CDR1 reads SGHRS; CDR2 reads YFSETQ. Trimming removed 0 bases from V and 2 bases from J, with 7 bases in between. CDR3 protein: CASSLGGSTDTQYF. The CDR3 nucleotides are TGCGCCAGCAGCTTGGGAGGGTCCACAGATACGCAGTATTTT.

The chain links TRBV20-1 to TRBJ2-3; a possible D gene is TRBD2 (5 bases). The V and J ends lost 5 bases and 10 bases respectively, with 13 bases between them. Germline V gives CDR1 DFQATT, CDR2 SNEGSKA (reference sequence). This CDR3 contains 11 residues. The CDR3, as DNA: TGCAGTGCTCCCAAGGACTTTGCGCAGTATTTT. It specifies CSAPKDFAQYF.

V is TRBV5-4 and J is TRBJ1-1; D not resolved. Germline CDR1 is SGHNT and CDR2 is YYREEE (reference sequence). The CDR3 runs 13 residues. V shed 4 bases and J shed 5 bases, with 12 bases lying between them. This chain's CDR3 is CASSPPAGTEAFF. CDR3 DNA: TGTGCCAGCAGCCCACCGGCGGGAACTGAAGCTTTCTTT.

This sequence joins TRBV3-1 (or the pseudogene TRBV3-2) and TRBJ2-2; tentative D call: TRBD2 (5 bases). This CDR3 spans 14 amino acids. V lost 3 bases and J lost 2, with 7 bases in between. The germline CDR1 and CDR2 sequences are LGHDT and YNNKEL (reference sequence). The CDR3 region has the DNA TGTGCCAGCAGCCATAGCGAAAACACCGGGGAGCTGTTTTTT. It is translated as CASSHSENTGELFF.

This chain connects TRBV7-8 to TRBJ1-5; the D gene is possibly TRBD1 (6 bases). The CDR3 totals 13 residues. Germline CDR1 and CDR2: SGHVS and FQNEAQ. V lost 1 base and J 9 bases, leaving 10 bases between the germline ends. CDR3 coding DNA: TGTGCCAGCAGCTTAGTTCTACAGGGGCCCCAGCATTTT. Translating it yields CASSLVLQGPQHF.

This chain uses TRBV9 with TRBJ1-2; TRBD1 matches at 8 bases. CDR1 and CDR2 from the germline V gene are SGDLS and YYNGEE. J lost 6 bases, V lost 3 bases, and 7 bases had no gene match. The CDR3 covers 14 residues. The CDR3 sequence is CASSDPGGWDGYTF. CDR3 sequence (DNA): TGTGCCAGCAGCGACCCAGGGGGCTGGGATGGCTACACCTTC.

The chain recombines TRBV12-3 or TRBV12-4 with TRBJ1-3; no firm D call. V lost 7 bases to trimming and J lost 7 bases, with 11 bases between them. This CDR3 is 12 amino acids long. CDR3 residues: CASTQSGNTIYF. The CDR3 nucleotides are TGTGCCAGCACACAGTCGGGGAACACCATATATTTT.

The chain combines TRBV7-2 with TRBJ2-3; tentative D call: TRBD2 (5 bases). Deletions cut 3 bases from V and 4 bases from J, with 5 bases between. CDR3 length equals 12 residues. Germline assignment: CDR1 SGHTA and CDR2 FQGNSA. The CDR3 coding sequence is TGTGCCAGCAGCTTCGGGGCAGATACGCAGTATTTT. This gives the protein CASSFGADTQYF.

The V gene is TRBV29-1, the J gene TRBJ1-1; D is possibly TRBD1 (5 bases). Germline CDR1 is SQVTM and CDR2 is ANQGSEA. The CDR3 loop spans 12 amino acids. Between the trimmed V and J ends, which lost 4 bases and 5 bases, there was a span of 11 bases. The CDR3 loop reads CSVVVGLTEAFF. CDR3 nucleotides: TGCAGCGTTGTGGTGGGGCTGACTGAAGCTTTCTTT.

The chain employs TRBV9 and TRBJ2-5, with 8 bases fitting TRBD1. V shed 0 bases and J 5 bases; nucleotides not matched to a gene: 9. The CDR3 contains 16 residues. Germline CDR1 and CDR2: SGDLS and YYNGEE. Here the CDR3 reads CASSVGIPRGRETQYF. The CDR3, as DNA: TGTGCCAGCAGCGTAGGAATCCCCAGGGGGCGTGAGACCCAGTACTTC.

In its sample, this clone was seen once. J is TRBJ2-1 and V is TRBV7-9, with no clear D. Germline lookup yields CDR1 SEHNR and CDR2 FQNEAQ (reference sequence). V lost 1 base, J lost 16 bases, and 14 bases lay in between. CDR3 length: 12 residues. The CDR3 reads CASSLGPSEAFF. The DNA for the CDR3 is TGTGCCAGCAGCTTAGGGCCCAGCGAGGCTTTCTTC.

This sequence joins TRBV18 and TRBJ2-1; unclear D gene. Germline loops: CDR1 KGHSH, CDR2 LQKENI. V was trimmed by 3 bases and J by 4 bases, leaving 7 bases between them. The CDR3 length is 13 residues. In DNA form, the CDR3 reads TGTGCCAGCTCACCCGACACATACAATGAGCAGTTCTTC. Translated, it gives CASSPDTYNEQFF.

The rearrangement uses TRBV3-1 (or the pseudogene TRBV3-2) and TRBJ2-1; 8 nucleotides line up with TRBD2. Germline trimming cut 4 bases from V and 7 bases from J; bases unmatched to any gene: 6. The CDR3 contains 14 residues. The germline V gene encodes CDR1 LGHDT and CDR2 YNNKEL (reference sequence). CDR3 sequence reads: CASSPRGGVNEQFF. CDR3 nucleotide sequence: TGTGCCAGCAGCCCTCGGGGGGGCGTGAATGAGCAGTTCTTC.

The chain recombines TRBV5-1 with TRBJ1-1, with no clear D. The CDR3 extends over 15 amino acids. V was trimmed by 5 bases and J by 1 base, leaving 15 bases between them. Germline values: CDR1 SGHRS, CDR2 YFSETQ. CDR3 region: CASSWAGLQNTEAFF. The CDR3 DNA reads as TGCGCCAGCAGTTGGGCTGGCCTGCAGAACACTGAAGCTTTCTTT.